The 9 T cell receptor beta chains below were found in one sample sequenced in a study of cytomegalovirus exposure and HLA in healthy donors. This PCR relied on a set of 60 Vbeta primers and 13 Jbeta primers. The method was immunoSEQ multiplex PCR; TCRdb's version includes in-frame clones alone and lacks a portion of them. The sample lists more than 110,000 clones, just under 85% occurring once. Sequences were obtained from PBMCs. Receptor source: a man in his thirties or forties in good health and CMV-seropositive.

The chain combines TRBV6-8 with TRBJ1-4, with D hard to call. Per the germline V gene, CDR1 is MNHGY and CDR2 is SAAAGT. This CDR3 spans 16 amino acids. Trimming pared 6 bases from V and 0 bases from J, leaving 14 bases between. CDR3: CASSPPGDATNEKLFF. The CDR3 nucleotides read TGTGCCAGCAGCCCCCCAGGCGATGCAACTAATGAAAAACTGTTTTTT.

In the case of this clone: Since the CDR3 does not end with the conserved phenylalanine or tryptophan, this likely comes from a read error. The J gene is TRBJ1-1, the V gene TRBV13; unclear D gene. This CDR3 has 13 residues. Per the germline V gene, CDR1 is PRHDT and CDR2 is FYEKMQ (reference sequence). V was trimmed by 4 bases and J by 1 base, leaving 7 bases between them. Here the CDR3 reads CASSSRPNTEAFS. Here the CDR3 DNA reads TGTGCCAGCAGCTCCAGGCCGAACACTGAAGCTTTCTCT.

The gene calls are TRBV9 and TRBJ2-7; 9 nucleotides align to TRBD2. There are 18 residues in the CDR3. Germline V CDR1 and CDR2: SGDLS, YYNGEE. V lost 0 bases to trimming and J lost 2 bases; unmatched junction nucleotides: 12. CDR3 DNA: TGTGCCAGCAGCGTAGCTGCCTCTGGACTAGCGTCGACCTACGAGCAGTACTTC. This gives the protein CASSVAASGLASTYEQYF.

DNA for the CDR3: TGTGCCAGCTCACCACTGACAGGGTCAGGGAGCGAGCAGTACTTC. Its protein product is CASSPLTGSGSEQYF. This rearrangement joins TRBV18 to TRBJ2-7; 7 bases align to TRBD1. Germline V gene lookup returns CDR1 KGHSH and CDR2 LQKENI. Trimming cost V 1 base and J 6 bases; bases outside gene matches: 9. The CDR3 is made up of 15 amino acids.

This chain links TRBV6-1 with TRBJ2-1; 9 bases are shared with TRBD2. CDR3 size: 17 residues. V gave up 0 bases and J gave up 8 bases; unmatched junction bases: 11. Germline V CDR1 and CDR2: MNHNS, SASEGT. CDR3: CASSEALLGLASHEQFF. CDR3 coding DNA: TGTGCCAGCAGTGAAGCGCTTCTGGGACTAGCTAGTCATGAGCAGTTCTTC.

V usage is TRBV2 and J usage is TRBJ2-3; the D gene is possibly TRBD2 (6 bases). Trimming stripped 9 bases from V and 4 bases from J, with 17 bases between. The CDR3 extends over 14 amino acids. CDR1 is SNHLY and CDR2 is FYNNEI in the germline V gene. CDR3 protein: CASQRGGEADTQYF. DNA for the CDR3: TGTGCCAGTCAAAGGGGCGGGGAGGCAGATACGCAGTATTTT.

The rearrangement joins TRBV4-2 to TRBJ1-5, with TRBD1 matching over 7 bases. Germline V gene sequence: CDR1 LGHNA, CDR2 YNFKEQ. V dropped 1 base and J dropped 3; count of bases not matched to a gene: 6. This CDR3 has 16 residues. The CDR3 nucleotides are TGTGCCAGCAGCCAAGCGCCGGGACAGCCCAATCAGCCCCAGCATTTT. This sequence encodes CASSQAPGQPNQPQHF.

This chain uses TRBV6-5 with TRBJ1-1; D not certain. The CDR3 length is 16 residues. Germline CDR1 reads MNHEY; CDR2 reads SVGAGI. Trimming left V 0 bases short and J 4 bases short, with 15 bases between. CDR3 protein: CASSYSSSPQATEAFF. The CDR3 coding sequence is TGTGCCAGCAGTTACTCGAGTTCCCCCCAAGCCACTGAAGCTTTCTTT.

V gene TRBV6-5 combines with J gene TRBJ2-7; D might be TRBD2 (5 bases). The CDR3 runs 16 residues. The V end was cut by 0 bases, the J end by 4 bases, with 16 bases between. Germline V gives CDR1 MNHEY, CDR2 SVGAGI. The CDR3 sequence is CASSYSSSEGLYEQYF. The CDR3 coding sequence is TGTGCCAGCAGTTACTCGAGTAGCGAGGGCCTTTACGAGCAGTACTTC.